Described below is a single T cell receptor beta chain sequence and its context. Its specificity is unknown. The data are from a study of cytomegalovirus exposure and HLA in healthy donors. Although they were nominally healthy when sampled, donors likely had unrecorded immune exposures. Germline V gene sequence: CDR1 SGHAT, CDR2 FQNNGV. The CDR3 consists of 17 residues. J lost 0 bases, V lost 4 bases, and 9 bases had no gene match. A multiplex PCR was run with 60 Vbeta primers and 13 Jbeta primers. This table comes from immunoSEQ multiplex PCR, and its TCRdb copy is limited to in-frame clones, with some not included. In the table there are about 190,000 clones, roughly 75% of which are singletons. Findings of the study overall: Owing to their indistinguishability, certain V segments, notably TRBV6-2 and TRBV6-3, were excluded. TCR beta sequences numbering 15,000 to 20,000 were associated with HLA alleles at 0.05 false discovery rate in a later analysis.

The TCR comes from a man younger than 40 in good health and CMV-seropositive. The rearrangement joins TRBV11-2 to TRBJ2-7, with 10 nucleotides matching TRBD2. Sequencing was carried out using PBMCs. The CDR3 spells CASSSLAGVSISYEQYF. DNA of the CDR3: TGTGCCAGCAGCTCTCTAGCGGGGGTCTCTATCTCCTACGAGCAGTACTTC.